Listed below are T cell receptor beta chains from one sample, sequenced in a study of OX40 agonist ivuxolimab in advanced cancers. The repertoire was sequenced with immunoSEQ multiplex PCR; TCRdb's copy has only in-frame clones and lacks some. The sample has 80,000 or so clones; about 93% are singletons. Specimen: CD4+ or CD8+ T cells sorted from blood, collected in a trial of the OX40 agonist ivuxolimab. The origin of the receptors is an adult with an advanced solid tumor such as melanoma, head and neck, liver or kidney cancer. CDR3s include the opening cysteine and the closing phenylalanine or tryptophan. Each record gives: J gene, clone size, V gene, D gene, CDR3 protein, CDR3 DNA. The D gene is left open where the match is weak. Only part of the rows carry a size: once, few, many, or a class if the clone is expanded.

TRBJ2-7 once TRBV6-1 NA CASSEVALGFDVSYEQYF TGTGCCAGCAGTGAAGTGGCTTTAGGCTTCGACGTTTCCTACGAGCAGTACTTC
TRBJ2-5 once TRBV18 TRBD1 CASSPLQGGGRETQYF TGTGCCAGCTCACCACTGCAAGGGGGCGGAAGAGAGACCCAGTACTTC
TRBJ1-2 NA TRBV5-8 NA CASSFLSSEAWGGYTF TGTGCCAGCAGCTTTCTATCAAGCGAAGCTTGGGGTGGCTACACCTTC
TRBJ2-1 NA TRBV7-7 NA CASSLVGGGNEQFF TGTGCCAGCAGCTTAGTTGGAGGGGGCAATGAGCAGTTCTTC
TRBJ1-4 NA TRBV27 NA CASSFSNPATNEKLFF TGTGCCAGCAGTTTTTCAAATCCTGCAACTAATGAAAAACTGTTTTTT
TRBJ2-7 NA TRBV6-5 NA CASSTPLEYEQYF TGTGCCAGCAGTACCCCCTTGGAATACGAGCAGTACTTC
TRBJ2-7 NA TRBV7-9 TRBD1 CASSPNPGQGYEQYF TGTGCCAGCAGTCCCAACCCGGGACAGGGGTACGAGCAGTACTTC
TRBJ1-4 once TRBV5-1 NA CASSSRGQGPTNEKLFF TGCGCCAGCAGCTCGCGGGGTCAGGGGCCAACTAATGAAAAACTGTTTTTT
TRBJ2-7 NA TRBV10-3 NA CALRGDSSYEQYF TGTGCCCTACGGGGGGACAGCTCCTACGAGCAGTACTTC
TRBJ1-1 NA TRBV4-2 NA CASSQEFQGLAEAFF TGTGCCAGCAGCCAAGAGTTTCAGGGGTTAGCTGAAGCTTTCTTT
TRBJ1-1 NA TRBV28 TRBD1 CASSSLAGTGGTEAFF TGTGCCAGCAGTTCCCTCGCCGGGACAGGGGGGACTGAAGCTTTCTTT
TRBJ1-5 NA TRBV28 NA CASSLRAGIKPQHF TGTGCCAGCAGTTTAAGGGCTGGAATTAAGCCCCAGCATTTT
TRBJ2-2 NA TRBV18 NA CASSPALAANTGELFF TGTGCCAGCTCACCCGCACTAGCCGCGAACACCGGGGAGCTGTTTTTT
TRBJ2-6 NA TRBV9 TRBD2 CASSAVAGGANVLTF TGTGCCAGCAGCGCAGTAGCGGGGGGGGCCAACGTCCTGACTTTC
TRBJ2-7 NA TRBV6-1 TRBD1 CASTHRDRASYEQYF TGTGCCAGCACCCACCGGGACAGGGCGTCCTACGAGCAGTACTTC
TRBJ2-6 NA TRBV10-3 NA CASGPSSGANVLTF TGTGCCTCGGGCCCTAGCTCTGGGGCCAACGTCCTGACTTTC
TRBJ1-4 once TRBV7-2 NA CASSLVGITNEKLFF TGTGCCAGCAGCTTAGTTGGGATTACTAATGAAAAACTGTTTTTT
TRBJ2-3 NA TRBV2 NA CASNPVGTDTQYF TGTGCCAGCAACCCGGTCGGCACAGATACGCAGTATTTT
TRBJ1-1 NA TRBV5-1 NA CASSLLTAAGEAFF TGCGCCAGCAGCTTGTTGACCGCGGCCGGTGAAGCTTTCTTT
TRBJ2-1 NA TRBV4-3 NA CASSQGTLFLNNEQFF TGCGCCAGCAGCCAAGGAACTCTATTCCTGAACAATGAGCAGTTCTTC
TRBJ2-5 NA TRBV7-2 TRBD1 CASRPITGQQETQYF TGTGCCAGCAGACCCATCACGGGACAGCAAGAGACCCAGTACTTC
TRBJ1-5 NA TRBV30 NA CAWSKGILRKPQHF TGTGCCTGGAGTAAGGGGATTTTAAGGAAACCCCAGCATTTT
TRBJ2-5 NA TRBV29-1 NA CSGQIQETQYF TGCAGCGGACAGATACAAGAGACCCAGTACTTC
TRBJ2-7 NA TRBV7-2 TRBD2 CASSQSGAGSYEQYF TGTGCCAGCAGTCAAAGCGGGGCCGGCTCCTACGAGCAGTACTTC
TRBJ1-1 NA TRBV19 TRBD1 CATETGMNTEAFF TGTGCCACTGAGACAGGGATGAACACTGAAGCTTTCTTT
TRBJ2-3 NA TRBV7-3 TRBD1 CASSRPGTGGTDTQYF TGTGCCAGCAGCCGTCCCGGGACAGGGGGCACAGATACGCAGTATTTT
TRBJ2-7 NA TRBV30 NA CAWSSSGPYEQYF TGTGCCTGGAGTAGCAGCGGGCCCTACGAGCAGTACTTC
TRBJ2-7 NA TRBV2 NA CASIITETYEQYF TGTGCCAGCATTATTACAGAGACCTACGAGCAGTACTTC
TRBJ2-1 NA TRBV18 NA CASSPGDLYNEQFF TGTGCCAGCTCACCAGGGGACCTCTACAATGAGCAGTTCTTC
TRBJ1-1 NA TRBV2 NA CASSQEPGTEAFF TGTGCCAGCAGTCAAGAGCCGGGAACTGAAGCTTTCTTT
TRBJ2-3 NA TRBV7-8 TRBD1 CASSWVTGESDTQYF TGTGCCAGCAGCTGGGTTACAGGGGAGTCGGATACGCAGTATTTT
TRBJ1-1 NA TRBV5-1 NA CASSLGASEAFF TGCGCCAGCAGCTTGGGCGCGTCTGAAGCTTTCTTT
TRBJ1-4 NA TRBV19 NA CASSMGRTNEKLFF TGTGCCAGTAGTATGGGGAGGACTAATGAAAAACTGTTTTTT
TRBJ2-1 NA TRBV29-1 NA CSVVGQYNEQFF TGCAGCGTCGTGGGACAATACAATGAGCAGTTCTTC
TRBJ1-1 NA TRBV6-5 NA CASSRQLNTEAFF TGTGCCAGCAGTAGGCAGCTTAACACTGAAGCTTTCTTT
TRBJ2-5 NA TRBV6-6 TRBD1 CASSTGVGETQYF TGTGCCAGCAGTACAGGGGTAGGAGAGACCCAGTACTTC
TRBJ2-4 NA TRBV18 TRBD1 CASSVQGGLKNIQYF TGTGCCAGCTCAGTACAGGGGGGCCTAAAAAACATTCAGTACTTC
TRBJ1-6 NA TRBV18 NA CASSPNTGRDSPLHF TGTGCCAGCTCACCAAATACTGGGAGAGATTCACCCCTCCACTTT
TRBJ2-7 NA TRBV7-2 TRBD2 CASSPGTSGWEQYF TGTGCCAGCAGCCCCGGGACTAGCGGTTGGGAGCAGTACTTC
TRBJ2-5 NA TRBV6-1 NA CASSEGAGFQETQYF TGTGCCAGCAGTGAGGGGGCCGGGTTCCAAGAGACCCAGTACTTC
TRBJ1-5 NA TRBV4-3 NA CASSPGLSNQPQHF TGCGCCAGCAGCCCAGGGTTAAGCAATCAGCCCCAGCATTTT
TRBJ2-5 NA TRBV28 TRBD2 CASIRLGGETQYF TGTGCCAGCATACGGTTGGGAGGGGAGACCCAGTACTTC
TRBJ1-2 NA TRBV10-1 NA CASSESSGYGYTF TGCGCCAGCAGTGAGTCGAGTGGCTATGGCTACACCTTC
TRBJ1-2 NA TRBV28 NA CASSLKVNYGYTF TGTGCCAGCAGTTTAAAAGTAAACTATGGCTACACCTTC
TRBJ1-4 NA TRBV6-1 TRBD1 CASSTGEIGEKLFF TGTGCCAGCAGTACAGGGGAGATAGGTGAAAAACTGTTTTTT
TRBJ1-1 NA TRBV19 TRBD1 CASSIVGQESTEAFF TGTGCCAGTAGTATAGTTGGACAGGAGTCCACTGAAGCTTTCTTT
TRBJ2-6 NA TRBV28 NA CASSLVDSGANVLTF TGTGCCAGCAGTTTAGTAGACTCTGGGGCCAACGTCCTGACTTTC
TRBJ2-5 NA TRBV10-3 TRBD2 CAISETGLALQETQYF TGTGCCATCAGTGAGACAGGACTAGCACTTCAAGAGACCCAGTACTTC
TRBJ2-6 NA TRBV10-3 TRBD1 CAITRGTGVGANVLTF TGTGCCATCACCCGCGGGACAGGGGTTGGGGCCAACGTCCTGACTTTC
TRBJ1-5 NA TRBV19 NA CASSSSGSSNQPQHF TGTGCCAGTTCCTCCTCGGGCAGCAGCAATCAGCCCCAGCATTTT
TRBJ2-2 NA TRBV5-1 NA CASSLAVSVNTGELFF TGCGCCAGCAGCTTGGCCGTGTCCGTGAACACCGGGGAGCTGTTTTTT
TRBJ2-1 NA TRBV18 TRBD1 CASSGTGPYNEQFF TGTGCCAGCTCTGGGACAGGTCCCTACAATGAGCAGTTCTTC
TRBJ2-1 NA TRBV28 TRBD1 CASRLGQGYNEQFF TGTGCCAGCAGACTAGGACAGGGCTACAATGAGCAGTTCTTC
TRBJ1-1 NA TRBV11-2 NA CASSVRREGTEAFF TGTGCCAGCAGCGTAAGGCGAGAAGGTACTGAAGCTTTCTTT
TRBJ2-1 NA TRBV6-1 NA CASSADRSSYNEQFF TGTGCCAGCAGTGCGGACAGAAGCTCCTACAATGAGCAGTTCTTC
TRBJ2-1 NA TRBV7-3 NA CASSPRGKSYNEQFF TGTGCCAGCAGCCCTCGGGGGAAGTCCTACAATGAGCAGTTCTTC